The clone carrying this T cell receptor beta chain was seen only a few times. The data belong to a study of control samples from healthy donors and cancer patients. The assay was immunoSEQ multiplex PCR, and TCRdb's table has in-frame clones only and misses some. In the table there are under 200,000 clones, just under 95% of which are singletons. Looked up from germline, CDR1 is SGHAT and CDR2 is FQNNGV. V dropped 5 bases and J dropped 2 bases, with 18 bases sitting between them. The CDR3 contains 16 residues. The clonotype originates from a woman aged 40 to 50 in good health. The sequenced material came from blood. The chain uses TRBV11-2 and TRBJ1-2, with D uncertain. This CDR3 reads CASSPNTFLGNYGYTF. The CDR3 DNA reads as TGTGCCAGCAGCCCCAACACCTTCCTAGGGAACTATGGCTACACCTTC.